This record covers a single T cell receptor (beta chain). This sample is drawn from a study of blood T cell repertoires in COVID-19. Study summary: Samples came from the United States, Italy and Spain, spanning acute and convalescent COVID-19.

With V trimmed by 8 bases and J by 5 bases, 5 bases remained unmatched. Per germline, CDR1 SGHRS and CDR2 YFSETQ. CDR3 length equals 15 residues. The table came from immunoSEQ multiplex PCR; TCRdb's copy has only in-frame clones and leaves some out. Of about 220,000 clones in the sample, more than 70% were seen once. Cohorts were assigned according to the clinical history that participants reported. The chain has TRBV5-1 and TRBJ2-3; 16 bases are shared with TRBD2. Sequenced input: PBMCs or T cells enriched from blood (not recorded which). This TCR came from a woman aged 35 to 49 with acute COVID-19. The CDR3 coding sequence is TGCGCCAGTTCCGGGACTAGCGGGAGGGGAGATACGCAGTATTTT. Encoded protein: CASSGTSGRGDTQYF.